This entry concerns a single T cell receptor (beta chain). The data derive from a study of T cells in Graves' hyperthyroidism and ophthalmopathy. This sample holds PBMCs from roughly 10 ml fresh peripheral blood. Authors of the study amplified TCR beta CDR3 regions from RNA transcripts. When the TCR CDR3 underwent first-round RT-PCR, the HTBI primer set was used. TCRdb re-called the multiplex PCR reads with MiXCR, one entry per CDR3 protein. Among 310,000 or so distinct CDR3 sequences listed, approximately 15% were seen once. The V segment lost 0 bases and the J segment 9 bases; nucleotides outside the gene matches: 6. CDR3 size: 15 residues. The germline V gene encodes CDR1 SGHAT and CDR2 FQNNGV.

The chain links TRBV11-2 to TRBJ2-1; TRBD1 matches 9 bases. Sequenced input: blood. This receptor was obtained from a woman in her sixties with Graves' ophthalmopathy. The CDR3 sequence is CASSLDNRGLSEQFF. The CDR3 DNA sequence: TGTGCCAGCAGCTTAGATAACAGGGGGCTTAGTGAGCAGTTCTTC.